The entry that follows covers one TCR beta chain sequence. These data are taken from a study of blood T cell repertoires in COVID-19. In the study overall: The United States, Italy and Spain were the sources of the acute and convalescent COVID-19 samples. The analysed material was cDNA or gDNA that came from T cells, B-cell-depleted T cells, or PBMCs.

Seattle enrolled patients during active infection and tracked them longitudinally. TCRdb keeps only in-frame clones here, not all; method: immunoSEQ multiplex PCR. The repertoire holds 200,000 or so clones, with 70% to 90% as singletons. CDR3 length equals 17 residues. The V and J ends lost 1 base and 6 bases, in that order; junction bases with no gene match: 12. In germline, CDR1 is MNHNS, CDR2 SASEGT. Sequences were obtained from peripheral blood. The rearrangement joins TRBV6-1 to TRBJ1-1, with 9 bases lining up with TRBD1. This TCR derives from a man aged 45-65 years with COVID-19, enrolled during active disease. CDR3 sequence (DNA): TGTGCCAGCAGTGAAGGGGGGGGACAGGGTTTACGTGCTGAAGCTTTCTTT. Its protein is CASSEGGGQGLRAEAFF.